This T cell receptor beta chain appears in the sequencing data of a study of blood T cell repertoires in COVID-19. Method: immunoSEQ multiplex PCR; TCRdb's copy keeps in-frame clones and lacks some. This sample has about 130,000 clones, with about nine tenths found just once. V was shortened by 3 bases and J by 4 bases, with 13 bases between the two germline ends. The CDR3 totals 14 residues. Germline V gene lookup returns CDR1 SGDLS and CDR2 YYNGEE. This receptor was taken from a man in his forties or fifties with active COVID-19. Sequencing was performed on peripheral blood. The V call is TRBV9, the J call TRBJ2-5; D is undetermined. The CDR3 sequence is CASSGVAVGETQYF. The CDR3 DNA follows: TGTGCCAGCAGCGGCGTCGCGGTAGGAGAGACCCAGTACTTC.